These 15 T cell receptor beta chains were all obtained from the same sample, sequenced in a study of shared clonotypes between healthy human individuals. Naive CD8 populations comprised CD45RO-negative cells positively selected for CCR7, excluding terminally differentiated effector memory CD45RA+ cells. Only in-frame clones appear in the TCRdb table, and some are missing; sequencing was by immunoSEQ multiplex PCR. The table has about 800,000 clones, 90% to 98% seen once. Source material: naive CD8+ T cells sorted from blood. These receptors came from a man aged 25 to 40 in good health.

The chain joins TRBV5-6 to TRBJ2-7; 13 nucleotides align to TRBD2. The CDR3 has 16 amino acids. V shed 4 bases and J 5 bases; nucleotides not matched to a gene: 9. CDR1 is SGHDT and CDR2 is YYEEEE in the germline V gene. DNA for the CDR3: TGTGCCAGCAGCCTTGGACTAGCGGGAGTTTCCCACGAGCAGTACTTC. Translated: CASSLGLAGVSHEQYF. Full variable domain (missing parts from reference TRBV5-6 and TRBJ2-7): DAGVTQSPTHLIKTRGQQVTLRCSPKSGHDTVSWYQQALGQGPQFIFQYYEEEERQRGNFPDRFSGHQFPNYSSELNVNALLLGDSALYLCASSLGLAGVSHEQYFGPGTRLTVT.

The CDR3 protein is CASSGRTGNSGANVLTF. The CDR3 region has the DNA TGTGCCAGCAGCGGGCGGACAGGGAACTCTGGGGCCAACGTCCTGACTTTC. V and J are TRBV7-2 and TRBJ2-6, with 8 bases fitting TRBD1. This CDR3 is 17 amino acids long. Germline loops: CDR1 SGHTA, CDR2 FQGNSA. J lost 0 bases, V lost 5 bases, and 6 bases had no gene match.

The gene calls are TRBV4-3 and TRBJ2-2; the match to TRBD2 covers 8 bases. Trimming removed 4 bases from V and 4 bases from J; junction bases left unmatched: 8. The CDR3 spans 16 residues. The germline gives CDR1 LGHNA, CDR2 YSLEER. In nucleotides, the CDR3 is TGCGCCAGCAGCCCCACCCCGGCGGGGGGCACCGGGGAGCTGTTTTTT. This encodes CASSPTPAGGTGELFF.

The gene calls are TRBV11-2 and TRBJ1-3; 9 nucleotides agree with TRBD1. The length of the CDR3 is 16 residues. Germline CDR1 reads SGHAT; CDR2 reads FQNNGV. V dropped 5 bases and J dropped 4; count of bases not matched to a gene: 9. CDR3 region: CASSHHRGPGGNTIYF. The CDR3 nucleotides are TGTGCCAGCAGCCACCACAGGGGGCCGGGGGGAAACACCATATATTTT. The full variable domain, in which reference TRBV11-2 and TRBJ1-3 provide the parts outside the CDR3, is EAGVAQSPRYKIIEKRQSVAFWCNPISGHATLYWYQQILGQGPKLLIQFQNNGVVDDSQLPKDRFSAERLKGVDSTLKIQPAKLEDSAVYLCASSHHRGPGGNTIYFGEGSWLTVV.

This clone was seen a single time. CDR3 in amino acids: CSADGGGTEQYF. CDR3 nucleotide sequence: TGCAGCGCCGATGGGGGAGGGACCGAGCAGTACTTC. The chain carries TRBV29-1 and TRBJ2-7; 7 nucleotides line up with TRBD2. Germline CDR1 and CDR2: SQVTM and ANQGSEA. The CDR3 totals 12 residues. The V gene end was trimmed by 7 bases and the J gene end by 6 bases; junction bases not matched to a gene: 9.

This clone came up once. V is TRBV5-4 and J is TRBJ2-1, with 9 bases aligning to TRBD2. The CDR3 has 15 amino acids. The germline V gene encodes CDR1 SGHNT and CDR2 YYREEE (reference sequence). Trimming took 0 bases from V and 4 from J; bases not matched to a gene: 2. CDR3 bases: TGTGCCAGCAGCTTGGGACTAGCGGATTACAATGAGCAGTTCTTC. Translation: CASSLGLADYNEQFF.

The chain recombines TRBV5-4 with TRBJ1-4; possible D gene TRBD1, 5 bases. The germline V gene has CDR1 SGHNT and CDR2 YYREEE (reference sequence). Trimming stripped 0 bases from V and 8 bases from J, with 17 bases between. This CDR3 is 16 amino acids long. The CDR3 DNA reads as TGTGCCAGCAGCTTGGCCGGGGGAGGCAGAAGGGAAAAACTGTTTTTT. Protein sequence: CASSLAGGGRREKLFF. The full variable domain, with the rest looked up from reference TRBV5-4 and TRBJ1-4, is ETGVTQSPTHLIKTRGQQVTLRCSSQSGHNTVSWYQQALGQGPQFIFQYYREEENGRGNFPPRFSGLQFPNYSSELNVNALELDDSALYLCASSLAGGGRREKLFFGSGTQLSVL.

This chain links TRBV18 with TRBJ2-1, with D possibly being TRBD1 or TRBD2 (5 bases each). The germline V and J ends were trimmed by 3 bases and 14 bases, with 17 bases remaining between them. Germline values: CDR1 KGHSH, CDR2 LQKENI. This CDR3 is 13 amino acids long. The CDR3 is CASSPVTLRGEFF. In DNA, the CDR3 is TGTGCCAGCTCACCGGTAACACTTCGAGGGGAGTTCTTC.

The CDR3 spells CAWSGVRTGEYNEQFF. The DNA of the CDR3 is TGTGCCTGGAGTGGGGTCAGGACAGGCGAATACAATGAGCAGTTCTTC. The chain is built from TRBV30 and TRBJ2-1, with 7 nucleotides matching TRBD1. Trimming cost V 1 base and J 4 bases; bases outside gene matches: 10. This CDR3 has 16 residues. Looked up from germline, CDR1 is GTSNPN and CDR2 is SVGIG (reference sequence).

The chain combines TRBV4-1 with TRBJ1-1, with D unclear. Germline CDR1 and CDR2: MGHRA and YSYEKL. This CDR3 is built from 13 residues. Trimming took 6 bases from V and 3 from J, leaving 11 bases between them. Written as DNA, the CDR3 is TGCGCCAGCAGACTGCCTGGCTACACTGAAGCTTTCTTT. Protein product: CASRLPGYTEAFF.

CDR3 sequence: CASSPRTGGVEGDTQYF. CDR3 coding DNA: TGTGCCAGCAGCCCTAGGACAGGGGGCGTAGAGGGAGATACGCAGTATTTT. This chain connects TRBV11-2 to TRBJ2-3; 11 positions agree with TRBD1. This CDR3 region has 17 residues. Looked up from germline, CDR1 is SGHAT and CDR2 is FQNNGV. V shed 5 bases and J 5 bases; nucleotides not matched to a gene: 12.

CDR3 in DNA: TGTGCCATCAGTGAGTCCTTGGAGCAGTTCTTC. It yields the protein CAISESLEQFF. The chain has TRBV10-3 and TRBJ2-1; no definite D call. V lost 0 bases and J lost 10, with 4 bases in between. Germline V lookup: CDR1 ENHRY, CDR2 SYGVKD. The CDR3 has 11 residues.

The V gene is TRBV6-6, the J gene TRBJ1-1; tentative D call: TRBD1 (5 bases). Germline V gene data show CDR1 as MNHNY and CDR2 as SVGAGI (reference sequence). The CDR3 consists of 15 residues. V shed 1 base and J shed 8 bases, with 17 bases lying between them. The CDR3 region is CASSYWGVGHREAFF. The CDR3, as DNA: TGTGCCAGCAGTTACTGGGGTGTGGGGCACAGGGAAGCTTTCTTT.

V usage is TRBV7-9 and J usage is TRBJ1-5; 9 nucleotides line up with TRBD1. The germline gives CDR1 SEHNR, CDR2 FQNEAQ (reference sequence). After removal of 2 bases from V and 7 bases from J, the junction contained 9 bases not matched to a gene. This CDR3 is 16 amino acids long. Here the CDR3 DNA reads TGTGCCAGCAGCTTATCAGGACAGGGGTTAGAGCAGCCCCAGCATTTT. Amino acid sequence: CASSLSGQGLEQPQHF.

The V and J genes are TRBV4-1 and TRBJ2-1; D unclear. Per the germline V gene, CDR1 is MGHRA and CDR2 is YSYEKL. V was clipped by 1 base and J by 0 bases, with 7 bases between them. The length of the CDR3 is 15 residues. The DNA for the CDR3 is TGCGCCAGCAGCCAAGGGTTAAGCTCCTACAATGAGCAGTTCTTC. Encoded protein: CASSQGLSSYNEQFF.